This TCR beta chain derives from a study of healthy donors' naive CD4 and CD8 T cells. The overall study: Donors came from three age groups: 20-25, 40-50 and 60-70 years. Study-wide points: Negatively charged CDR3s marked CD8+ lineage; positively charged CDR3s marked CD4+ lineage.

Points on this clonotype: Its matching antigen is unknown.

The CDR3 consists of 15 residues. V lost 0 bases and J lost 2; bases outside the gene matches: 5. CDR1 SGHDT and CDR2 YYEEEE come from the germline V gene. Starting from 500 ng of total RNA, TCR libraries were made with linear amplification. TCRdb re-analysed the reads in MiXCR, keeping a single row per CDR3 protein. This repertoire shows roughly 200,000 distinct CDR3 sequences, about 70% found once; its top ten account for roughly 2.3%. The receptor was derived from a pool of human donors in good health; the sample pools cells from several healthy donors. The V call is TRBV5-6, the J call TRBJ2-7, with TRBD2 matching over 7 bases. Sequencing was done on a sample of naive CD4+ and CD8+ T cells sorted from blood, pooled from several donors. The CDR3 nucleotides are TGTGCCAGCAGCTTGGGGGACTACGATCCCTACGAGCAGTACTTC. Residues: CASSLGDYDPYEQYF.